Below are 13 T cell receptor beta chains sequenced from a single sample in a study of T cell responses to AZD1222 COVID-19 vaccine. The data were produced by immunoSEQ multiplex PCR, yet TCRdb's version contains in-frame clones alone and is incomplete. The sample carries approximately 82,000 clones, about 85% recorded once. This specimen consisted of peripheral blood, obtained on day 0 of AZD1222 vaccination. All receptors come from an adult in good health.

This chain uses TRBV6-4 with TRBJ1-5; no clear D. The CDR3 has 13 residues. The ends were cut back, 6 bases at V and 0 bases at J, with 6 bases in the middle. Germline V gene sequence: CDR1 MRHNA, CDR2 SNTAGT. The DNA for the CDR3 is TGTGCCAGCAGCGTACATAGCAATCAGCCCCAGCATTTT. Amino acids: CASSVHSNQPQHF.

J is TRBJ1-4 and V is TRBV4-3, with D unresolved. CDR1 is LGHNA and CDR2 is YSLEER in the germline V gene. The V and J ends lost 1 base and 6 bases respectively, with 15 bases between them. This CDR3 comprises 16 residues. CDR3: CASSQVVGRLDEKLFF. The CDR3 nucleotides are TGCGCCAGCAGCCAAGTGGTAGGACGGTTAGATGAAAAACTGTTTTTT.

The chain is built from TRBV6-6 and TRBJ2-3; D uncertain. Trimming removed 2 bases from V and 0 bases from J, with 12 bases in between. Germline CDR1 and CDR2: MNHNY and SVGAGI (reference sequence). The CDR3 is made up of 16 amino acids. CDR3 sequence (DNA): TGTGCCAGCAGTTACCAAGCCCCTCTTAGCACAGATACGCAGTATTTT. Translated: CASSYQAPLSTDTQYF.

The chain links TRBV10-1 to TRBJ1-3; no reliable D call. CDR1 and CDR2 (germline): WNHNN, SYGVQD (reference sequence). The CDR3 spans 16 residues. V was trimmed by 1 base and J by 2 bases, leaving 12 bases between them. The CDR3 region has the DNA TGCGCCAGCAGTGAGTTTAGGTGTCTGACTGGAAACACCATATATTTT. Translated, it gives CASSEFRCLTGNTIYF.

The rearrangement uses TRBV3-1 (or the pseudogene TRBV3-2) and TRBJ2-7, with a tentative D call TRBD1 (6 bases). The CDR3 extends over 11 amino acids. Germline V CDR1 and CDR2: LGHDT, YNNKEL (reference sequence). V was cut by 5 bases and J by 9 bases, with 11 bases left in between. CDR3 bases: TGTGCCAGCAGCTCGCCAGGGGTGCAGTACTTC. As protein: CASSSPGVQYF.

This chain uses TRBV2 with TRBJ1-6; D unclear. Germline CDR1 is SNHLY and CDR2 is FYNNEI. The V end was cut by 3 bases, the J end by 2 bases, with 11 bases between. CDR3 length: 16 amino acids. In DNA, the CDR3 is TGTGCCAGCAGTGACTCCGGGGTCCCCTATAATTCACCCCTCCACTTT. Protein product: CASSDSGVPYNSPLHF. Full variable domain (remainder filled in from reference TRBV2 and TRBJ1-6): EPEVTQTPSHQVTQMGQEVILRCVPISNHLYFYWYRQILGQKVEFLVSFYNNEISEKSEIFDDQFSVERPDGSNFTLKIRSTKLEDSAMYFCASSDSGVPYNSPLHFGNGTRLTVT.

This rearrangement joins TRBV27 to TRBJ2-1; 8 bases are a match to TRBD1. This CDR3 contains 13 residues. CDR1 and CDR2 from the germline V gene are MNHEY and SMNVEV (reference sequence). V was pared by 4 bases and J by 12 bases, with 8 bases of the junction left unmatched. The CDR3 DNA follows: TGTGCCAGCAGTTCGACAGGGGATTACAGGCAGTTCTTC. Protein sequence: CASSSTGDYRQFF.

The V call is TRBV24-1, the J call TRBJ1-2; perhaps TRBD1 as D (5 bases). V dropped 4 bases and J dropped 0 bases, with 14 bases sitting between them. This CDR3 is 16 amino acids long. Germline V lookup: CDR1 KGHDR, CDR2 SFDVKD. CDR3 nucleotides: TGTGCCACCAGTGAGGGGTGGGACGGACCTAACTATGGCTACACCTTC. It yields the protein CATSEGWDGPNYGYTF.

The chain has TRBV6-4 and TRBJ1-2; no definite D call. This CDR3 spans 14 amino acids. V lost 8 bases and J lost 4, with 17 bases in between. CDR1 MRHNA and CDR2 SNTAGT come from the germline V gene. The CDR3 sequence: CASEPTWRVYGYTF. The CDR3 region has the DNA TGTGCCAGCGAACCCACGTGGCGGGTCTATGGCTACACCTTC.

The V call is TRBV9, the J call TRBJ1-5; D perhaps matches TRBD1 (5 bases). Per germline, CDR1 SGDLS and CDR2 YYNGEE. The CDR3 totals 16 residues. V lost 4 bases and J lost 2, with 16 bases in between. The CDR3 DNA is TGTGCCAGCAGCCAAGGGGCAGGTGGAGGCAATCAGCCCCAGCATTTT. This translates into CASSQGAGGGNQPQHF.

This clone was observed a few times. J is TRBJ2-7 and V is TRBV7-6; D unresolved. CDR1 and CDR2 (germline): SGHVS, FNYEAQ. This CDR3 is built from 18 residues. Deletions cut 2 bases from V and 3 bases from J, with 23 bases between. CDR3 residues: CASSLRSSAGGLGYEQYF. CDR3 sequence (DNA): TGTGCCAGCAGCTTAAGGAGCTCGGCAGGCGGTCTAGGCTACGAGCAGTACTTC.

J is TRBJ2-5 and V is TRBV9; a possible D gene is TRBD2 (6 bases). The CDR3 extends over 15 amino acids. Germline V CDR1 and CDR2: SGDLS, YYNGEE. The V gene lost 2 bases and the J gene lost 3 bases, with 14 bases spanning the gap. The DNA for the CDR3 is TGTGCCAGCAGCGTCAACCCTACGGGGGAAGAGACCCAGTACTTC. Its protein is CASSVNPTGEETQYF.

Only one count was recorded for this clone. The chain carries TRBV18 and TRBJ1-5; unclear D gene. The length of the CDR3 is 15 residues. The germline gives CDR1 KGHSH, CDR2 LQKENI. The ends were cut back, 3 bases at V and 2 bases at J, with 11 bases in the middle. This CDR3 reads CASSPAGGRNQPQHF. The CDR3 DNA is TGTGCCAGCTCACCGGCGGGAGGACGCAATCAGCCCCAGCATTTT.